This T cell receptor beta chain was captured by sequencing in a study of technical replicates of blood from a few donors. Some clones are missing from TCRdb's copy, which holds only in-frame ones; the method was immunoSEQ multiplex PCR. This sample carries around 83,000 clones, 94% of them seen once, and the ten largest clones take 0.39%. The V gene lost 0 bases and the J gene lost 5 bases, with 13 bases spanning the gap. The CDR3 covers 14 residues. Germline V gene lookup returns CDR1 GTSNPN and CDR2 SVGIG (reference sequence). The gene calls are TRBV30 and TRBJ2-5, with D possibly matching TRBD2 (6 bases). The sequence derives from a human donor in good health. Sequencing was carried out using T cells isolated from PBMCs. Here the CDR3 reads CAWSVVGGMETQYF. CDR3 DNA: TGTGCCTGGAGTGTTGTGGGGGGTATGGAGACCCAGTACTTC.